A single TCR beta chain is shown here with its context. The sample's time point: pre-treatment baseline. The sample is drawn from a study of blood T cell dynamics during melanoma immunotherapy. Method: immunoSEQ multiplex PCR; TCRdb's copy keeps in-frame clones and lacks some. Among roughly 6,100 clones, nearly 95% were seen once, and the ten largest hold around 13%. The specimen was cell-free DNA from blood, collected from a patient treated with checkpoint blockade. This sequence originates from a human donor with melanoma.

CDR3 in DNA: TGTGCCAGCAGCCCCTGGACAGGCCAAGAGACCCAGTACTTC. Residues: CASSPWTGQETQYF. J is TRBJ2-5 and V is TRBV7-2, with 7 positions matching TRBD1. This CDR3 is built from 14 residues. V was pared by 5 bases and J by 1 base, with 4 bases of the junction left unmatched. Germline assignment: CDR1 SGHTA and CDR2 FQGNSA.